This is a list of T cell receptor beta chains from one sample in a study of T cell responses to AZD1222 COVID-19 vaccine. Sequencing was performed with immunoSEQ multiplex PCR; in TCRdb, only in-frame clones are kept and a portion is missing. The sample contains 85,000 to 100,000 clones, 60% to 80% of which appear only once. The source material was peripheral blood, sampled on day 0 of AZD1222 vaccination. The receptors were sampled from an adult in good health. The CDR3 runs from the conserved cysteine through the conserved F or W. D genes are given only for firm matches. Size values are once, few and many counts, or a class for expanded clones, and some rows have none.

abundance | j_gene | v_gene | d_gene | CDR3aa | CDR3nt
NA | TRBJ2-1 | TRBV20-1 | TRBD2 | CSASSTSRGPFAQFF | TGCAGTGCTAGTTCGACTAGCCGAGGACCCTTTGCGCAGTTCTTC
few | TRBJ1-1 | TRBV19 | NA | CASGPRAGDTEAFF | TGTGCCAGTGGGCCCCGTGCCGGGGATACTGAAGCTTTCTTT
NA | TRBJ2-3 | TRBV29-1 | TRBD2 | CSVDGGAGGPDTQYF | TGCAGCGTTGATGGAGGAGCGGGAGGCCCAGATACGCAGTATTTT
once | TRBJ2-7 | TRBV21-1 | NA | CASSKEPHEQYF | TGTGCCAGCAGCAAAGAACCGCACGAGCAGTACTTC
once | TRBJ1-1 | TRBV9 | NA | CASSVVQGVTEAFF | TGTGCCAGCAGCGTAGTTCAGGGCGTCACTGAAGCTTTCTTT
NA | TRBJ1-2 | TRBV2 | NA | CASSDNTQGGLSLGYTF | TGTGCCAGCAGTGACAACACCCAGGGAGGGCTTAGTCTTGGCTACACCTTC
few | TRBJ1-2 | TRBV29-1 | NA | CSVEDERGLNYGYTF | TGCAGCGTTGAAGACGAACGGGGATTAAACTATGGCTACACCTTC
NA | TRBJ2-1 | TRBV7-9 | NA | CASSSPGPHNEQFF | TGTGCCAGCAGTTCCCCGGGACCCCACAATGAGCAGTTCTTC
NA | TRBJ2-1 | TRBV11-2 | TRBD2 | CASPTGTSGYNEQFF | TGTGCCAGCCCCACGGGGACTAGCGGTTACAATGAGCAGTTCTTC
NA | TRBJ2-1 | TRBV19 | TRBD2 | CASTKLAGGLNEQFF | TGTGCCAGTACCAAACTAGCGGGAGGCCTCAATGAGCAGTTCTTC
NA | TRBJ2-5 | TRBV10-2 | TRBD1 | CASKTGGSKTQYF | TGCGCCAGCAAGACAGGGGGTAGTAAGACCCAGTACTTC